The next 15 T cell receptor beta chains were all read from a single sample in a study of T cell responses to AZD1222 COVID-19 vaccine. Clones were sequenced by immunoSEQ multiplex PCR, and TCRdb holds only the in-frame ones, with some missing. The data hold about 86,000 clones, with around nine tenths observed a single time. The sequencing used peripheral blood, collected on day 0 of AZD1222 vaccination. The receptors shown here come from an adult in good health.

The gene calls are TRBV2 and TRBJ1-5; 10 bases agree with TRBD1. Germline values: CDR1 SNHLY, CDR2 FYNNEI. The CDR3 covers 15 residues. Trimming removed 7 bases from V and 7 bases from J; junction bases left unmatched: 10. The CDR3 loop is CASKRTGGMGQPQHF. The CDR3 coding sequence is TGTGCCAGCAAGAGGACAGGGGGAATGGGACAGCCCCAGCATTTT. Based on the CDR3 plus reference TRBV2 and TRBJ1-5, the full variable domain is EPEVTQTPSHQVTQMGQEVILRCVPISNHLYFYWYRQILGQKVEFLVSFYNNEISEKSEIFDDQFSVERPDGSNFTLKIRSTKLEDSAMYFCASKRTGGMGQPQHFGDGTRLSIL.

J is TRBJ2-3 and V is TRBV19, with D possibly being TRBD2 (6 bases). This CDR3 comprises 12 residues. CDR1 LNHDA and CDR2 SQIVND come from the germline V gene (reference sequence). The V end was cut by 5 bases, the J end by 10 bases, with 13 bases between. CDR3 sequence (DNA): TGTGCCAGTAGTTTTCGACTAGAGGCGCAGTATTTT. Its protein is CASSFRLEAQYF.

The chain carries TRBV29-1 and TRBJ2-1; 8 nucleotides line up with TRBD1. CDR1 is SQVTM, CDR2 ANQGSEA, per germline. The CDR3 totals 13 residues. With 1 base clipped from V and 9 bases from J, the junction kept 5 bases outside the gene matches. The CDR3 sequence is CSVEVDRGGEQFF. The CDR3 coding sequence is TGCAGCGTTGAAGTAGACAGGGGCGGTGAGCAGTTCTTC.

This sequence joins TRBV7-2 and TRBJ2-5; 7 nucleotides align to TRBD1. Trimming removed 1 base from V and 5 bases from J; junction bases left unmatched: 4. Germline loops: CDR1 SGHTA, CDR2 FQGNSA. The CDR3 covers 14 residues. The CDR3 region is CASSLGGGLETQYF. In DNA, the CDR3 is TGTGCCAGCAGCTTAGGAGGGGGCCTGGAGACCCAGTACTTC.

As to this clone: The same CDR3 is also encoded by other DNA sequences in this sample. The chain carries TRBV6-5 and TRBJ1-1; tentative D call: TRBD1 (5 bases). From germline, CDR1 is MNHEY and CDR2 SVGAGI. The CDR3 length is 13 residues. Trimming shortened V by 2 bases and J by 3 bases, and 7 bases separated the two germline ends. The DNA of the CDR3 is TGTGCCAGCAGTTACCGAGGGGACACTGAAGCTTTCTTT. This codes for CASSYRGDTEAFF.

The rearrangement joins TRBV2 to TRBJ2-5; 8 bases are a match to TRBD2. The CDR3 sequence is 18 residues long. Trimming removed 6 bases from V and 2 bases from J; junction bases left unmatched: 17. Germline CDR1 SNHLY, CDR2 FYNNEI. This CDR3 is CASSDTGLGLAFQETQYF. The CDR3 nucleotides read TGTGCCAGCAGCGATACAGGGTTAGGACTAGCTTTTCAAGAGACCCAGTACTTC.

This rearrangement joins TRBV3-1 (or the pseudogene TRBV3-2) to TRBJ2-7; TRBD2 matches at 13 bases. This CDR3 has 15 residues. The V segment lost 5 bases and the J segment 1 base; nucleotides outside the gene matches: 2. The V gene's germline CDR1 is LGHDT and CDR2 YNNKEL (reference sequence). The CDR3 spells CASSELAGGSYEQYF. The CDR3 nucleotides are TGTGCCAGCAGCGAACTAGCGGGAGGGTCCTACGAGCAGTACTTC.

The rearrangement joins TRBV5-4 to TRBJ1-1; D uncertain. The CDR3 sequence is 13 residues long. From germline, CDR1 is SGHNT and CDR2 YYREEE (reference sequence). With 6 bases removed from V and 6 bases from J, the gap between germline ends came to 15 bases. In DNA, the CDR3 is TGTGCCAGCAACCAAGACCTGTACGCTGAAGCTTTCTTT. The encoded protein is CASNQDLYAEAFF.

The chain combines TRBV19 with TRBJ1-6; perhaps TRBD1 as D (6 bases). Germline CDR1 LNHDA, CDR2 SQIVND (reference sequence). The CDR3 has 16 residues. The ends were cut back, 4 bases at V and 0 bases at J, with 10 bases in the middle. CDR3: CASSRQDSSYNSPLHF. Written as DNA, the CDR3 is TGTGCCAGTAGTAGACAGGACAGCTCCTATAATTCACCCCTCCACTTT.

This clone was counted a single time. The gene calls are TRBV14 and TRBJ2-5; D is unclear. Germline V gene lookup returns CDR1 SGHDN and CDR2 FVKESK. Trimming took 0 bases from V and 7 from J, leaving 24 bases between them. The CDR3 has 18 residues. CDR3 in amino acids: CASSQEPIPWLVLGTQYF. In DNA form, the CDR3 reads TGTGCCAGCAGCCAAGAACCCATCCCCTGGCTAGTTCTGGGGACCCAGTACTTC. The complete variable domain, with remaining parts taken from reference TRBV14 and TRBJ2-5, reads EAGVTQFPSHSVIEKGQTVTLRCDPISGHDNLYWYRRVMGKEIKFLLHFVKESKQDESGMPNNRFLAERTGGTYSTLKVQPAELEDSGVYFCASSQEPIPWLVLGTQYFGPGTRLLVL.

This chain uses TRBV11-3 with TRBJ2-1, with 10 bases that match TRBD2. CDR1 is SGHNT and CDR2 is YENEEA in the germline V gene. The ends lost 1 base at V and 2 bases at J; junction bases unmatched: 2. This CDR3 has 16 amino acids. The CDR3 DNA reads as TGTGCCAGCAGCTTAGGCGGGACTAGCGCCTACAATGAGCAGTTCTTC. This gives the protein CASSLGGTSAYNEQFF.

The V and J genes are TRBV3-1 (or the pseudogene TRBV3-2) and TRBJ2-1; D might be TRBD1 (7 bases). The V and J ends lost 10 bases and 2 bases respectively, with 15 bases between them. This CDR3 is 14 amino acids long. Per germline, CDR1 LGHDT and CDR2 YNNKEL (reference sequence). The CDR3 DNA sequence: TGTGCCACCTCACCAGGGGGGACCTACAATGAGCAGTTCTTC. Translation: CATSPGGTYNEQFF.

The sample holds one count of this clone. This chain uses TRBV29-1 with TRBJ2-5; maybe TRBD2 (6 bases). The V gene lost 3 bases and the J gene lost 4 bases, with 9 bases spanning the gap. The CDR3 loop spans 12 amino acids. Germline V lookup: CDR1 SQVTM, CDR2 ANQGSEA. The CDR3 DNA follows: TGCAGCGTTGATGACGGGGGAGAGACCCAGTACTTC. Translated: CSVDDGGETQYF.

The chain employs TRBV18 and TRBJ2-2; weak D call: TRBD1 (5 bases). V lost 2 bases, J lost 1 base, and 11 bases lay in between. Germline CDR1 KGHSH, CDR2 LQKENI. The CDR3 has 16 amino acids. Here the CDR3 reads CASSPTGGVNTGELFF. In DNA, the CDR3 is TGTGCCAGCTCACCAACAGGCGGAGTGAACACCGGGGAGCTGTTTTTT. Based on the CDR3 plus reference TRBV18 and TRBJ2-2, the full variable domain is NAGVMQNPRHLVRRRGQEARLRCSPMKGHSHVYWYRQLPEEGLKFMVYLQKENIIDESGMPKERFSAEFPKEGPSILRIQQVVRGDSAAYFCASSPTGGVNTGELFFGEGSRLTVL.

V and J are TRBV6-2 or TRBV6-3 and TRBJ2-2, with TRBD1 matching over 8 bases. This CDR3 contains 16 residues. Germline V gene lookup returns CDR1 MNHEY and CDR2 SVGEGT. The V and J ends lost 4 bases and 1 base, in that order; junction bases with no gene match: 5. The CDR3 DNA is TGTGCCAGCAGTTTCGGACAGGGAAGGAACACCGGGGAGCTGTTTTTT. Amino acids: CASSFGQGRNTGELFF.